The T cell receptor beta chain described here comes from a study of Graves' ophthalmopathy and Graves' hyperthyroidism. RNA transcripts yielded amplified TCR beta CDR3 regions. RT-PCR in the first round used HTBI primers; a second-round multiplex PCR followed. In TCRdb, the multiplex PCR reads were re-called with MiXCR into one record per CDR3 protein. The sample records 450,000 or so distinct CDR3 sequences, around an eighth being singletons. This clonotype was seen at least ten times. The antigen is not known. The CDR3 length is 16 residues. Per germline, CDR1 KGHDR and CDR2 SFDVKD. V dropped 2 bases and J dropped 0 bases, with 9 bases sitting between them. General observations from the study: Appearing in blood as well were most expanded thyroid clonotypes above 0.001 frequency.

This receptor was taken from a woman aged 25 to 39 with Graves' ophthalmopathy. Source material: blood. The chain uses TRBV24-1 and TRBJ2-2; D might be TRBD2 (5 bases). Here the CDR3 reads CATSDSGRTNTGELFF. CDR3 coding DNA: TGTGCCACCAGTGATTCGGGAAGGACGAACACCGGGGAGCTGTTTTTT.